This is a list of T cell receptor beta chains from one sample in a study of neurological immune-mediated disorders. TCRdb fed the 5' RACE reads into MiXCR, producing one record per CDR3 protein. The sample consists of under 100,000 distinct CDR3 sequences, around 4% of them appearing once. The sequencing sample was made of PBMCs. All receptors derive from a woman aged 55 to 70 with multiple sclerosis. Both conserved end residues are part of each CDR3. Fields, in order: J gene, D gene, V gene, clone size, CDR3 protein, CDR3 DNA. The D gene is left open where the match is weak. Clone size is shown for a subset of rows, as once, few, many or a class of expanded clone.

j_call: TRBJ1-4
d_call: NA
v_call: TRBV12-3/TRBV12-4
clone_size: many
cdr3_aa: CASSFRTEINEKLFF
cdr3_nt: TGTGCCAGCAGTTTCCGGACAGAGATCAATGAAAAACTGTTTTTT

j_call: TRBJ1-4
d_call: TRBD1
v_call: TRBV7-2
clone_size: many
cdr3_aa: CASSLGTGGGFEKLFF
cdr3_nt: TGTGCCAGCAGCTTGGGGACAGGGGGCGGTTTTGAAAAACTGTTTTTT

j_call: TRBJ1-2
d_call: NA
v_call: TRBV20-1
clone_size: many
cdr3_aa: CSASIGYNYGYTF
cdr3_nt: TGCAGTGCTAGCATAGGGTATAACTATGGCTACACCTTC

j_call: TRBJ2-7
d_call: NA
v_call: TRBV6-6
clone_size: NA
cdr3_aa: CASSYSRESYEQYF
cdr3_nt: TGTGCCAGCAGTTACTCGAGGGAATCCTACGAGCAGTACTTC

j_call: TRBJ1-2
d_call: NA
v_call: TRBV20-1
clone_size: many
cdr3_aa: CSARSTRGYGYTF
cdr3_nt: TGCAGTGCTCGCTCGACACGAGGCTATGGCTACACCTTC

j_call: TRBJ2-3
d_call: NA
v_call: TRBV11-2
clone_size: many
cdr3_aa: CASSSRGGGVSTDTQYF
cdr3_nt: TGTGCCAGCAGCTCCAGGGGAGGGGGGGTAAGCACAGATACGCAGTATTTT

j_call: TRBJ1-1
d_call: NA
v_call: TRBV6-1
clone_size: many
cdr3_aa: CASIPNKNTEAFF
cdr3_nt: TGTGCCAGCATCCCTAACAAGAACACTGAAGCTTTCTTT

j_call: TRBJ2-7
d_call: NA
v_call: TRBV6-6
clone_size: many
cdr3_aa: CASSPAAYEQYF
cdr3_nt: TGTGCCAGCAGTCCCGCGGCCTACGAGCAGTACTTC

j_call: TRBJ2-3
d_call: NA
v_call: TRBV20-1
clone_size: many
cdr3_aa: CSARDVKAPTTDTQYF
cdr3_nt: TGCAGTGCTAGAGATGTGAAAGCGCCCACCACAGATACGCAGTATTTT

j_call: TRBJ2-1
d_call: NA
v_call: TRBV12-3/TRBV12-4
clone_size: many
cdr3_aa: CASSLSVNEQFF
cdr3_nt: TGTGCCAGCAGTTTAAGTGTCAATGAGCAGTTCTTC

j_call: TRBJ2-5
d_call: NA
v_call: TRBV20-1
clone_size: many
cdr3_aa: CSANTIGKDMVKETQYF
cdr3_nt: TGCAGTGCTAATACAATTGGGAAGGACATGGTTAAAGAGACCCAGTACTTC

j_call: TRBJ1-2
d_call: TRBD1
v_call: TRBV7-9
clone_size: many
cdr3_aa: CASSPQGQGLSGYTF
cdr3_nt: TGTGCCAGCAGCCCCCAAGGACAGGGCTTGAGTGGCTACACCTTC

j_call: TRBJ1-1
d_call: NA
v_call: TRBV20-1
clone_size: many
cdr3_aa: CSARDTGGWGYTEAFF
cdr3_nt: TGCAGTGCTAGAGATACGGGAGGTTGGGGGTACACTGAAGCTTTCTTT

j_call: TRBJ2-2
d_call: NA
v_call: TRBV6-2/TRBV6-3
clone_size: many
cdr3_aa: CASSYARGNTGELFF
cdr3_nt: TGTGCCAGCAGTTATGCCCGGGGAAACACCGGGGAGCTGTTTTTT

j_call: TRBJ2-7
d_call: TRBD1
v_call: TRBV12-3/TRBV12-4
clone_size: many
cdr3_aa: CASSGQGYEQYF
cdr3_nt: TGTGCCAGCAGTGGACAGGGGTACGAGCAGTACTTC

j_call: TRBJ1-5
d_call: NA
v_call: TRBV28
clone_size: many
cdr3_aa: CASSLLGRGVGGHNQPQHF
cdr3_nt: TGTGCCAGCAGTTTATTAGGACGAGGTGTCGGAGGTCACAATCAGCCCCAGCATTTT

j_call: TRBJ1-2
d_call: NA
v_call: TRBV29-1
clone_size: many
cdr3_aa: CSAGGGSGYTF
cdr3_nt: TGCAGCGCTGGGGGGGGGAGCGGCTACACCTTC

j_call: TRBJ1-4
d_call: NA
v_call: TRBV7-8
clone_size: many
cdr3_aa: CASSPQVLTNEKLFF
cdr3_nt: TGTGCCAGCAGCCCACAGGTTTTAACTAATGAAAAACTGTTTTTT

j_call: TRBJ2-5
d_call: NA
v_call: TRBV5-1
clone_size: many
cdr3_aa: CASSPGGTDQETQYF
cdr3_nt: TGCGCCAGCAGCCCAGGCGGGACAGATCAAGAGACCCAGTACTTC

j_call: TRBJ2-1
d_call: NA
v_call: TRBV7-6
clone_size: few
cdr3_aa: CASSLGPLVGNEQFF
cdr3_nt: TGTGCCAGCAGCTTAGGTCCGCTAGTCGGCAATGAGCAGTTCTTC

j_call: TRBJ2-3
d_call: NA
v_call: TRBV7-9
clone_size: many
cdr3_aa: CASSLALTGTDTQYF
cdr3_nt: TGTGCCAGCAGCTTAGCATTGACAGGCACAGATACGCAGTATTTT

j_call: TRBJ1-5
d_call: TRBD1
v_call: TRBV7-8
clone_size: many
cdr3_aa: CASSLARQGGQPQHF
cdr3_nt: TGTGCCAGCAGCTTAGCGCGACAGGGTGGCCAGCCCCAGCATTTT